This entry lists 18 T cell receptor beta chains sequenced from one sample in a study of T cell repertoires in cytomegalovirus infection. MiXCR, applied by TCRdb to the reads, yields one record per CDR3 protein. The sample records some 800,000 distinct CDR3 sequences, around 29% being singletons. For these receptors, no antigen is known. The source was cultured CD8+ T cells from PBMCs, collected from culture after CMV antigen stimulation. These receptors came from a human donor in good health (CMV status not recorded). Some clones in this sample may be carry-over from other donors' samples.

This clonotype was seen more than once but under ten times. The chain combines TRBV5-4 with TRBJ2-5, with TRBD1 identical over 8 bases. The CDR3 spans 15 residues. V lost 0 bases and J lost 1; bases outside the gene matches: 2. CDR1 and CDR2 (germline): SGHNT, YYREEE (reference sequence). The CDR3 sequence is CASSLGDRRQETQYF. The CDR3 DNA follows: TGTGCCAGCAGCTTGGGGGACAGGCGCCAAGAGACCCAGTACTTC.

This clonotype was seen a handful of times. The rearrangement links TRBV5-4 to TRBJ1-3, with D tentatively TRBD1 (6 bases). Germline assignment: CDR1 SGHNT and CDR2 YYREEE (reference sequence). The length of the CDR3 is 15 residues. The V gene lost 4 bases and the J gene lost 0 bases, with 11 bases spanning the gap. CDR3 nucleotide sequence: TGTGCCAGCAGCAAGGACAGCAACTCTGGAAACACCATATATTTT. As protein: CASSKDSNSGNTIYF.

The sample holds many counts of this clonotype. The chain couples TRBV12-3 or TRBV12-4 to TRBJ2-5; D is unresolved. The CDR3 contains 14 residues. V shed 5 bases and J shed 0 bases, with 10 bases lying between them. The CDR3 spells CASSPTPYQETQYF. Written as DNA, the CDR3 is TGTGCCAGCAGTCCCACACCGTACCAAGAGACCCAGTACTTC.

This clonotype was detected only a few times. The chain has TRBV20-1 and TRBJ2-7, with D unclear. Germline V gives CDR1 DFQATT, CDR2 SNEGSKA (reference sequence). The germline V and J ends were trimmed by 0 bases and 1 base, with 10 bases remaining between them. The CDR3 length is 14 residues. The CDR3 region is CSARDSGRSYEQYF. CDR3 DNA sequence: TGCAGTGCTAGAGATTCGGGCAGATCCTACGAGCAGTACTTC.

CDR3 DNA: TGTGCCACCATTGAGAGGAGCCCTTCCCTGAACACTGAAGCTTTCTTT. It is translated as CATIERSPSLNTEAFF. J is TRBJ1-1 and V is TRBV24-1, with no clear D. There are 16 residues in the CDR3. The V gene lost 8 bases and the J gene lost 0 bases, with 18 bases spanning the gap. Germline V CDR1 and CDR2: KGHDR, SFDVKD.

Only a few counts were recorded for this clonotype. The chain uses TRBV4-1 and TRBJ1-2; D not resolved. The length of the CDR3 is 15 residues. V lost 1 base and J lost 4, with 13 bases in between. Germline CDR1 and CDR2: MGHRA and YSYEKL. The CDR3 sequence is CASSQAYTEPYGYTF. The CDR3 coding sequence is TGCGCCAGCAGCCAAGCATATACAGAACCCTATGGCTACACCTTC.

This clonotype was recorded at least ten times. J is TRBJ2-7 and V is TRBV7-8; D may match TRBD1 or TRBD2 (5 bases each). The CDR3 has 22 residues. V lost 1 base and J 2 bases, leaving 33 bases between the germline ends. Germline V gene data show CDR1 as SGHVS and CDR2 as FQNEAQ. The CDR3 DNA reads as TGTGCCAGCAGCTTAGGACCCGACTCTGTCGGGACCGCTCCCTCCCTAACCTACGAGCAGTACTTC. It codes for CASSLGPDSVGTAPSLTYEQYF.

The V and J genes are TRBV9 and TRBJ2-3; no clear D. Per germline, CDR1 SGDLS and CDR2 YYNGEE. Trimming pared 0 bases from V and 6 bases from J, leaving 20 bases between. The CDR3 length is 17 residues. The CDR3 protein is CASSVEGKGHLKDTQYF. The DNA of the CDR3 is TGTGCCAGCAGCGTAGAAGGTAAGGGCCACCTCAAGGATACGCAGTATTTT.

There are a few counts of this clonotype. As DNA, the CDR3 is TGTGCCAGTAGTATAGGGTCCATGAGCACTGAAGCTTTCTTT. Amino acid sequence: CASSIGSMSTEAFF. The chain recombines TRBV19 with TRBJ1-1; D unclear. V was trimmed by 1 base and J by 4 bases, leaving 10 bases between them. CDR3 size: 14 residues. CDR1 LNHDA and CDR2 SQIVND come from the germline V gene (reference sequence).

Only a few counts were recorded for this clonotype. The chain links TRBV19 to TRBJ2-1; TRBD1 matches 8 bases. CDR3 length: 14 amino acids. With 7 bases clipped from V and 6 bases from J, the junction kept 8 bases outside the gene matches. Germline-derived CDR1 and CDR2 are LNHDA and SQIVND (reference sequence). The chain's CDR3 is CASIPGQGVNEQFF. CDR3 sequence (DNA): TGTGCCAGTATCCCTGGACAGGGTGTCAATGAGCAGTTCTTC.

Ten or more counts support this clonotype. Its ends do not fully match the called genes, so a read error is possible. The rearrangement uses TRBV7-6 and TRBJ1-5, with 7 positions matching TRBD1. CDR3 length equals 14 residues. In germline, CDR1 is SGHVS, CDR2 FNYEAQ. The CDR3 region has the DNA TGTGCCAGCAGTTTAGGCCAGGGGGACCAGCCCCAGCATTTT. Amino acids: CASSLGQGDQPQHF.

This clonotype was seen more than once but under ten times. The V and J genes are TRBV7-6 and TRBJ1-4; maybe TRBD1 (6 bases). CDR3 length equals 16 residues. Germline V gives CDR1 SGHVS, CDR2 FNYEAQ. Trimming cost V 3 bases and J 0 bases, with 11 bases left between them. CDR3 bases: TGTGCCAGCAGCTTCTTAGGGGGGCCAACTAATGAAAAACTGTTTTTT. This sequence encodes CASSFLGGPTNEKLFF.

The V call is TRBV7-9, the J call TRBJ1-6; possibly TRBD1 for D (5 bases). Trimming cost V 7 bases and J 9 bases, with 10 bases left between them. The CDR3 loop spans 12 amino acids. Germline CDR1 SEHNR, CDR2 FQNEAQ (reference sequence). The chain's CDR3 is CASTLGVSPLHF. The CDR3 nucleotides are TGTGCCAGCACCTTGGGGGTTTCACCCCTCCACTTT.

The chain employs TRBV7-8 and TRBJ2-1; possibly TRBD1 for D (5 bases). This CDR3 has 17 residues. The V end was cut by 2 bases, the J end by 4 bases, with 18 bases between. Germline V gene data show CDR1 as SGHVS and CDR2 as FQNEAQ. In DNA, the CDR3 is TGTGCCAGCAGCTTAACTACAGGAGTTTCTCGTTACAATGAGCAGTTCTTC. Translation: CASSLTTGVSRYNEQFF.

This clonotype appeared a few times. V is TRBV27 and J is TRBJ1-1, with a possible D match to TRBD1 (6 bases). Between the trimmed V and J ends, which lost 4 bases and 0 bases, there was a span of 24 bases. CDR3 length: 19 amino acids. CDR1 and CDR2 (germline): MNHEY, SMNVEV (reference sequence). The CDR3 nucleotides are TGTGCCAGCAGTTCGACGTCTTTATCTAAGACAGGTTTGAACACTGAAGCTTTCTTT. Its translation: CASSSTSLSKTGLNTEAFF.

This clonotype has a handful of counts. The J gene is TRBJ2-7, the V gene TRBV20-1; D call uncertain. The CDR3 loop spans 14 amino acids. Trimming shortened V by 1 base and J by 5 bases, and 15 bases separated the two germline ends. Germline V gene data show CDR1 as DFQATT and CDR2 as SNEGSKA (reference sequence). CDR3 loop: CSARGPEQHHEQYF. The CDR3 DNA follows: TGCAGTGCTAGAGGTCCGGAACAGCACCACGAGCAGTACTTC.

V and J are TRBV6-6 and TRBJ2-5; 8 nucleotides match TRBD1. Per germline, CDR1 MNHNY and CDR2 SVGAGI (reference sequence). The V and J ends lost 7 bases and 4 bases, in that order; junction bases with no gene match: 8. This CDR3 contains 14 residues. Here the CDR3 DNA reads TGTGCCAGCAATGGCAGGGGGCCAAGAGAGACCCAGTACTTC. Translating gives CASNGRGPRETQYF.

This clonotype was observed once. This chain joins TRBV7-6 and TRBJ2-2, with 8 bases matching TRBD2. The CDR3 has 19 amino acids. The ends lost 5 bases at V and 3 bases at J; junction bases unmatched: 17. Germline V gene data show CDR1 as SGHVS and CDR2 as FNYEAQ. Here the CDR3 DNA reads TGTGCCAGCAGCCAGAATCCCCTCCAGCGGGGGATCGACACCGGGGAGCTGTTTTTT. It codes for CASSQNPLQRGIDTGELFF.